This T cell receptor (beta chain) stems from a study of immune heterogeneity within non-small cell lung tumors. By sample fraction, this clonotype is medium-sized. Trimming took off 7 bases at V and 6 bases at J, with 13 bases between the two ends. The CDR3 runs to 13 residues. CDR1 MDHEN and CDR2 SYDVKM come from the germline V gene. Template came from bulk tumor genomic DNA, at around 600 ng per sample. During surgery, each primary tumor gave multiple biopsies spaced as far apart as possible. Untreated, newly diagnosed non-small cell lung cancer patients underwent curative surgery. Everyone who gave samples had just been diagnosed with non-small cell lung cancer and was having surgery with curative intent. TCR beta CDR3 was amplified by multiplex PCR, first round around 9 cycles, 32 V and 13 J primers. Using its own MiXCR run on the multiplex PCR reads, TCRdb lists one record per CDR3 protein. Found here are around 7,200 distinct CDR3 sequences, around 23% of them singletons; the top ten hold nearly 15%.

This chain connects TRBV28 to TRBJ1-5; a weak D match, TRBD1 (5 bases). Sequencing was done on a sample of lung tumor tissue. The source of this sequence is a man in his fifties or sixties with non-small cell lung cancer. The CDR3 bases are TGTGCCAGCAACGCGGGAAGGGGTCAGCCCCAGCATTTT. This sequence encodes CASNAGRGQPQHF.